This entry concerns a single T cell receptor (beta chain). This specimen belongs to a study of blood T cells in healthy people across ages. Together with a sample-barcoded 5' primer, a J-beta primer mix was included in a second PCR lasting roughly 6 to 12 cycles. TCRdb re-called the 5' RACE reads through MiXCR, storing one row per CDR3 protein. The sample lists 650,000 to 800,000 distinct CDR3 sequences; about 42% were seen once. Looked up from germline, CDR1 is SEHNR and CDR2 is FQNEAQ (reference sequence). The CDR3 covers 12 residues. Deletions cut 5 bases from V and 6 bases from J, with 10 bases between.

The TCR originated in a man between 60 and 70 years old in good health. The sequencing input was blood. V usage is TRBV7-9 and J usage is TRBJ1-1; D uncertain. CDR3 in amino acids: CASSPSRAEAFF. For the CDR3, the DNA is TGTGCCAGCAGCCCCAGCCGCGCTGAAGCTTTCTTT. The complete variable domain, with remaining parts taken from reference TRBV7-9 and TRBJ1-1, reads DTGVSQNPRHKITKRGQNVTFRCDPISEHNRLYWYRQTLGQGPEFLTYFQNEAQLEKSRLLSDRFSAERPKGSFSTLEIQRTEQGDSAMYLCASSPSRAEAFFGQGTRLTVV.